The subject of this entry is one T cell receptor (beta chain). The antigen remains unidentified. The data originate from a study of cytomegalovirus exposure and HLA in healthy donors. Although they were nominally healthy when sampled, donors likely had unrecorded immune exposures. Regarding the study as a whole: Productive status was seen about 90% or about 30% of the time for most TCR beta V segments in an earlier analysis.

Vbeta (60) and Jbeta (13) primers were used in the PCR. Sequencing used immunoSEQ multiplex PCR; TCRdb keeps in-frame clones, though not all of them. The sample yields approximately 110,000 clones, less than 90% seen once. V was clipped by 4 bases and J by 0 bases; unmatched bases: 0. In germline, CDR1 is SQVTM, CDR2 ANQGSEA. The CDR3 covers 13 residues. The V call is TRBV29-1, the J call TRBJ1-3; 7 bases line up with TRBD1. The TCR originated in a man in his forties or fifties in good health and CMV-seronegative. Sequencing used PBMCs. As DNA, the CDR3 is TGCAGCGTTGGGGACAGCTCTGGAAACACCATATATTTT. It translates to CSVGDSSGNTIYF.